This T cell receptor (beta chain) was sequenced during a study of glioma-infiltrating T cells. General study points: Only very few CDR3 sequences appeared in both tissue and blood. Gliomas, especially low-grade, showed above-expected tissue-blood divergence; non-neoplastic patients showed below.

The iRepertoire nested amplicon-rescue multiplex PCR amplified TCR alpha and beta CDR3s from RNA. One-step reverse transcription and amplification started from roughly 100-400 ng of tissue mRNA or PBMC total RNA. TCRdb redid the calling of the multiplex PCR reads with MiXCR, one entry per CDR3 protein. The table has more than 110,000 distinct CDR3 sequences, around 40% seen once. This clonotype was detected only a few times. Its antigen is undetermined. The CDR3 spans 12 residues. Trimming shortened V by 2 bases and J by 8 bases, and 9 bases separated the two germline ends. The germline CDR1 and CDR2 sequences are MNHNY and SVGAGI (reference sequence).

This clonotype was obtained from a human donor with low-grade glioma or glioblastoma, undergoing nonglioma brain surgery, or in good health (not recorded which). Sequenced sample: glioma tissue, nonneoplastic brain tissue, or PBMCs (not recorded which). The chain couples TRBV6-6 to TRBJ1-2; D gene unclear. The CDR3 region is CASSYTTDGYTF. The DNA of the CDR3 is TGTGCCAGCAGTTACACGACCGACGGCTACACCTTC.